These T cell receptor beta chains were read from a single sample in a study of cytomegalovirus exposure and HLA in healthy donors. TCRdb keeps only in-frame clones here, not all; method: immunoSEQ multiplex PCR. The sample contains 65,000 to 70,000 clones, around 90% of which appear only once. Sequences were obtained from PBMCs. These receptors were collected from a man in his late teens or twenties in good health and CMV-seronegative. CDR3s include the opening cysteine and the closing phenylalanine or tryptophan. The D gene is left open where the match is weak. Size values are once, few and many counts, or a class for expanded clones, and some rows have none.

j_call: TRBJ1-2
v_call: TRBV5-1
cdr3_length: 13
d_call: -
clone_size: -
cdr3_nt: TGCGCCAGCAGCTTAGGAGGTGAAGGCGGCTACACCTTC
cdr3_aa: CASSLGGEGGYTF

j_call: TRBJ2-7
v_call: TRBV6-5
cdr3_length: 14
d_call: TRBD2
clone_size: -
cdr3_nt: TGTGCCAGCAGTCACGGACTAGCGAGTAACGAGCAGTACTTC
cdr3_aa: CASSHGLASNEQYF

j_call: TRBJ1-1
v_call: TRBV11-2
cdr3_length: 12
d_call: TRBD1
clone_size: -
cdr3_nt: TGTGCCAGCAGCCGGGACAGGGTGGTTGCTTTCTTT
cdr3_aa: CASSRDRVVAFF

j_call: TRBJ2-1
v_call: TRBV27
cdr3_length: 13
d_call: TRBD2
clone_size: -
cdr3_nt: TGTGCCAGCAGCCCTCGGAGCGGGGATGAGCAGTTCTTC
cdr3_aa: CASSPRSGDEQFF

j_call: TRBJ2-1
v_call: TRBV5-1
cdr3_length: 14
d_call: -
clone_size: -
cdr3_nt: TGCGCCAGCAGCTTGGGAGAGTTTAACAATGAGCAGTTCTTC
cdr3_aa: CASSLGEFNNEQFF

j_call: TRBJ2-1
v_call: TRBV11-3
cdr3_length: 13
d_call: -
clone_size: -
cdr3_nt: TGTGCCAGCAGATCCCGAGTCACCAATGAGCAGTTCTTC
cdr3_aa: CASRSRVTNEQFF

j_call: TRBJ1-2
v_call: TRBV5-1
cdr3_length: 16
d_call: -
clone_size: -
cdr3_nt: TGCGCCAGCAGCCCTAGCGCGACAGCAAAAAACTATGGCTACACCTTC
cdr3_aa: CASSPSATAKNYGYTF

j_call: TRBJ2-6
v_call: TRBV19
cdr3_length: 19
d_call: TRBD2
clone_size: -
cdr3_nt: TGTGCCAGTAGTATATCACCGGGACTAGCGGGAGCTGGGGCCAACGTCCTGACTTTC
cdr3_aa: CASSISPGLAGAGANVLTF

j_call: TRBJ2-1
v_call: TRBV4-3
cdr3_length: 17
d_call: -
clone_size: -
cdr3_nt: TGCGCCAGCAGCCAAGATTTGGAGGGAGGCCGATCCAATGAGCAGTTCTTC
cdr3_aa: CASSQDLEGGRSNEQFF

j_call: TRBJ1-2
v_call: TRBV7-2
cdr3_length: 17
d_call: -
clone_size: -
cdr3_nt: TGTGCCAGCAGCTTAGTGGGCGGGGCCGACGGCTCCTATGGCTACACCTTC
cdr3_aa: CASSLVGGADGSYGYTF

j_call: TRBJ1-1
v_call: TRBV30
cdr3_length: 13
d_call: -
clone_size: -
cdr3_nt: TGTGCCTGGAGTGTGTCCAGTAACACTGAAGCTTTCTTT
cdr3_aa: CAWSVSSNTEAFF

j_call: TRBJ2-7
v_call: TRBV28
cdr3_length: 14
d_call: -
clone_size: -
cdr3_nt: TGTGCCAGCAGTAAGAGGGGTCAGGGGAGCAGGCAGTACTTC
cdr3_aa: CASSKRGQGSRQYF

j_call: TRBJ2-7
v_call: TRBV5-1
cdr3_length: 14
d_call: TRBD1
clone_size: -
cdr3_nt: TGCGCCAGCAGCCAGACAGGGAGCTCCTACGAGCAGTACTTC
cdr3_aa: CASSQTGSSYEQYF

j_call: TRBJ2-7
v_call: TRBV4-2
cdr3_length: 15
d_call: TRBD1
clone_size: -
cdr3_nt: TGTGCCAGCAGCCAAGATTGGGACAGTCCCTCCGAGCAGTACTTC
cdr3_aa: CASSQDWDSPSEQYF

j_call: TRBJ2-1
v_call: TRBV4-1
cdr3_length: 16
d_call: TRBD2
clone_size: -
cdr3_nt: TGCGCCAGCAGCCAAGGAACTAGCGGGACCTACAATGAGCAGTTCTTC
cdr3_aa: CASSQGTSGTYNEQFF

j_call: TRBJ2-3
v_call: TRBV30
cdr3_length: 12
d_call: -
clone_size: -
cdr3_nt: TGTGCCTGCATCTGGCTGACAGATACGCAGTATTTT
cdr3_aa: CACIWLTDTQYF

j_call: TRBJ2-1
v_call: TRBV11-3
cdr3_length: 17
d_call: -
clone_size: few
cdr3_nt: TGTGCCAGCAGCTCCCGGGGTAGCTCTAGCTCCTACAATGAGCAGTTCTTC
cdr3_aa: CASSSRGSSSSYNEQFF

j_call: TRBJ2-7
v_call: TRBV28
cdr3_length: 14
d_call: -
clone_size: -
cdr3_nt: TGTGCCAGCAGTTCCCCCTCCAGGTTAGGCGAGCAGTACTTC
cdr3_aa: CASSSPSRLGEQYF

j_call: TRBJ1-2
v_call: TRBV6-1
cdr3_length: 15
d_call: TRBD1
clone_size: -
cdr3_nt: TGTGCCACCCCCCGGGACAGGGTGTCTAACTATGGCTACACCTTC
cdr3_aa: CATPRDRVSNYGYTF

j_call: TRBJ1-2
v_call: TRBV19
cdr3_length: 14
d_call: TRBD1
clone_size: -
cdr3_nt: TGTGCCAGTAGGAGGGACAGGGGGCTCTATGGCTACACCTTC
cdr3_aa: CASRRDRGLYGYTF

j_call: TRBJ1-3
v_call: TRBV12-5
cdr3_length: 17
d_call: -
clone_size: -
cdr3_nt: TGTGCTAGTGGTATGGGCCCCGGGGAGGAAGTTGGAAACACCATATATTTT
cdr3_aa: CASGMGPGEEVGNTIYF

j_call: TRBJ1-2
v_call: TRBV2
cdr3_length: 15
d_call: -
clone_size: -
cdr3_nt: TGTGCCAGCAGTGAGATGTGGAGGGGAAACTATGGCTACACCTTC
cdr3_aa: CASSEMWRGNYGYTF

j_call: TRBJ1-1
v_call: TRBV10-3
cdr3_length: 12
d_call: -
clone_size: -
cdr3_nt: TGTGCCACACAGGGTGGTGGAACTGAAGCTTTCTTT
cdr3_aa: CATQGGGTEAFF

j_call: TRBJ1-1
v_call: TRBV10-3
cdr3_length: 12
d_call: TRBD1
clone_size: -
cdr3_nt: TGTGCCATCAGCCTGACAGGGGCTGAAGCTTTCTTT
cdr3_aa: CAISLTGAEAFF

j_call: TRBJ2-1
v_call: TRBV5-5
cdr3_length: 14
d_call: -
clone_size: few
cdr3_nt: TGTGCCAGCAGCTTGGAGACAGCCTACAATGAGCAGTTCTTC
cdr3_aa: CASSLETAYNEQFF

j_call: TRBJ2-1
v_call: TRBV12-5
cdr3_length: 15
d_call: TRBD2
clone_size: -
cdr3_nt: TGTGCTAGTGGATCTATAGCGGGAGGGCGGAATGAGCAGTTCTTC
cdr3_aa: CASGSIAGGRNEQFF

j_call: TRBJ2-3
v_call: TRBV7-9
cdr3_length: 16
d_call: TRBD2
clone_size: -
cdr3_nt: TGTGCCAGCAGCTTAGTAGCGGGGGGCGTCACAGATACGCAGTATTTT
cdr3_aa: CASSLVAGGVTDTQYF

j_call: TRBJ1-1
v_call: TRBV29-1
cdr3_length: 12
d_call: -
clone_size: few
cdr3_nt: TGCAGCGGGTGGGGGGGGGCCGCTGAAGCTTTCTTT
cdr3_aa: CSGWGGAAEAFF

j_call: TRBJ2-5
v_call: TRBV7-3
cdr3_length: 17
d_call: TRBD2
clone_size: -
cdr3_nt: TGTGCCAGCAGCTCAAACGGTCCGCGGGAGTATGGAGAGACCCAGTACTTC
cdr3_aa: CASSSNGPREYGETQYF

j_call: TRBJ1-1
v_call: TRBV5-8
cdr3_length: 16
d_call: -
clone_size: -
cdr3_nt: TGTGCCAGCAGCTTGCTGGGGGCAGGGGCGAGCACTGAAGCTTTCTTT
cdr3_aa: CASSLLGAGASTEAFF

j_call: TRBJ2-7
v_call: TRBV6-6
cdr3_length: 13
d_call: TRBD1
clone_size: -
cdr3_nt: TGTGCCAGCAGCATGGGACAGTTCTACGAGCAGTACTTC
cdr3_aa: CASSMGQFYEQYF

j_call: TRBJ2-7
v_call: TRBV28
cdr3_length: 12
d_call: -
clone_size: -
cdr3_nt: TGTGCCAGCAGCTCGGTGGCCTACGAGCAGTACTTC
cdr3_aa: CASSSVAYEQYF

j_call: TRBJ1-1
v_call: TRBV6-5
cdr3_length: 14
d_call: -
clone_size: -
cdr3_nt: TGTGCCAGCAGTTCTCAAACCGACGGGCAGGGAGCTTTCTTT
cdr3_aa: CASSSQTDGQGAFF

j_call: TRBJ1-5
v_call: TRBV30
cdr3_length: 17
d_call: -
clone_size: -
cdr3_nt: TGTGCCTGGAGTCCCGAGAGATCAAGGGGCAGCAATCAGCCCCAGCATTTT
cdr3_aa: CAWSPERSRGSNQPQHF

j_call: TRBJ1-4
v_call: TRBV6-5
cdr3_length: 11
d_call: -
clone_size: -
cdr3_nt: TGTGCCAGCAGTTATCGGGAAAAACTGTTTTTT
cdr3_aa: CASSYREKLFF

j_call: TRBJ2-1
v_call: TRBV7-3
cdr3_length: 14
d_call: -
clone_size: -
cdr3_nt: TGTGCCAGCAGTGGCGGGCAGTCCTACAATGAGCAGTTCTTC
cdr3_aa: CASSGGQSYNEQFF

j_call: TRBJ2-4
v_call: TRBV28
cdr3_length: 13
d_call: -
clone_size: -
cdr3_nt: TGTGCCAGCAAAACAGGGTACAAAAACATTCAGTACTTC
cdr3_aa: CASKTGYKNIQYF

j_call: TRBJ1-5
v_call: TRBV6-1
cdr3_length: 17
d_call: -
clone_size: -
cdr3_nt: TGTGCCAGCAGTGAGGACGACAGGAAGGGCCAGAATCAGCCCCAGCATTTT
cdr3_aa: CASSEDDRKGQNQPQHF

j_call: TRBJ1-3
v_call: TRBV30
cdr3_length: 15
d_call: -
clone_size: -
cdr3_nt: TGTGCCTGGACCAACCAGGGTTTCTACCGAAACACCATATATTTT
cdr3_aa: CAWTNQGFYRNTIYF

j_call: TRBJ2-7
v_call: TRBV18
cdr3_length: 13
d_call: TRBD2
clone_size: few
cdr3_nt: TGTGCCAGCTCGCCGAGTAGCGGGACCGAGCAGTACTTC
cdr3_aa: CASSPSSGTEQYF

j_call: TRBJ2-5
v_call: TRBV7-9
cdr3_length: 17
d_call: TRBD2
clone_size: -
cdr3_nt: TGTGCCAGCAGTTCGCCCGCGGGGGGCCATTACCAAGAGACCCAGTACTTC
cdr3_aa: CASSSPAGGHYQETQYF

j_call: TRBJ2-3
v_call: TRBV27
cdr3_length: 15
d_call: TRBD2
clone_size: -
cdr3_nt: TGTGCCAGCAGTTTCCTCCGGGACTATACAGATACGCAGTATTTT
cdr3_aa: CASSFLRDYTDTQYF

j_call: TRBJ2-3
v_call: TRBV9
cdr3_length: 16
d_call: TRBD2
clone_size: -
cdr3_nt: TGTGCCAGCAGCGTTCATAGCGGGATAGGCGCAGATACGCAGTATTTT
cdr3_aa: CASSVHSGIGADTQYF

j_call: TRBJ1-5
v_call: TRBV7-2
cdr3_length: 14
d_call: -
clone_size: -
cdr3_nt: TGTGCCAGCAGCCTCAGGGGAAGCAATCAGCCCCAGCATTTT
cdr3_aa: CASSLRGSNQPQHF

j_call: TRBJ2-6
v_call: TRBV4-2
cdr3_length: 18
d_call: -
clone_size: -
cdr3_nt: TGTGCCAGCAGCCAAGCTGGGACAATGAGCTCTGGGGCCAACGTCCTGACTTTC
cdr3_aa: CASSQAGTMSSGANVLTF

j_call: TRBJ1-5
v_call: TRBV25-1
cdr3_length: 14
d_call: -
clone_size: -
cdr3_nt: TGTGCCAGCAGTGATGAAGGGGTTGATCAGCCCCAGCATTTT
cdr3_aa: CASSDEGVDQPQHF

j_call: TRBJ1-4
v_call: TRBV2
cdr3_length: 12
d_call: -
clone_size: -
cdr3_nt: TGTGCCAGCAGTGATGGAGCCGCCAAACTGTTTTTT
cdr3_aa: CASSDGAAKLFF

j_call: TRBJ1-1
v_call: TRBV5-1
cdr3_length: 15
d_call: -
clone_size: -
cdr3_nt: TGCGCCAGCAGTACTGCGGGGGCGGGGAACACTGAAGCTTTCTTT
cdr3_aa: CASSTAGAGNTEAFF

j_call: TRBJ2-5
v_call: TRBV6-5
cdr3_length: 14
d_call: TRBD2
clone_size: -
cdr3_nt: TGTGCCAGCAGAACTAGCGGGAGTTTGGAGACCCAGTACTTC
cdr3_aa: CASRTSGSLETQYF

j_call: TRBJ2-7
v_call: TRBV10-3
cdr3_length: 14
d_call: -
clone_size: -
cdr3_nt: TGTGCCACCACCGCAGCAGGGGTTTCCTACGAGCAGTACTTC
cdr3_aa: CATTAAGVSYEQYF

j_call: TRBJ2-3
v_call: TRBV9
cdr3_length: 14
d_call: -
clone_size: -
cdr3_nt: TGTGCCAGCAGCGCCAGGGAAAGTACAGATACGCAGTATTTT
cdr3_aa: CASSARESTDTQYF

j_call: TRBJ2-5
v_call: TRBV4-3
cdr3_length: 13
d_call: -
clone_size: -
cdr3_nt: TGCGCCAGCAGCCAAGATAGTCGGGAGACCCAGTACTTC
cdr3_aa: CASSQDSRETQYF

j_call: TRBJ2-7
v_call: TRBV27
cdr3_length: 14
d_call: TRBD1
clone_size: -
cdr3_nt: TGTGCCAGCAGTTGGGGGCAGGGGGCCCACGAGCAGTACTTC
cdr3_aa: CASSWGQGAHEQYF

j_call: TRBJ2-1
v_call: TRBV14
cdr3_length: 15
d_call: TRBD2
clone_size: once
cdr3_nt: TGTGCCAGCAGCCTCGGGACTAGCGGGAGGAGTCCCGAGTTCTTC
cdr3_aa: CASSLGTSGRSPEFF

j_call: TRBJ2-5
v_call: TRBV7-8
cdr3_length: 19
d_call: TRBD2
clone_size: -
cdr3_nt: TGTGCCAGCAGCTCGACAGGCGGCGGGAGGGCCCCGGTGTGGAAGACCCAGTACTTC
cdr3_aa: CASSSTGGGRAPVWKTQYF

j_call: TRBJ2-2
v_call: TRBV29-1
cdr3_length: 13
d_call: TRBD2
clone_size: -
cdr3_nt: TGCAGCGTTGGGTCTAGCGGGAGTGGGGAGCTGTTTTTT
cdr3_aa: CSVGSSGSGELFF

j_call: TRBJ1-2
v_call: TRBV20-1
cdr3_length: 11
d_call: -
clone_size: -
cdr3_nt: TGCAGTGCTAGTCAGGGGACTGGCTACACCTTC
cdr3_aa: CSASQGTGYTF

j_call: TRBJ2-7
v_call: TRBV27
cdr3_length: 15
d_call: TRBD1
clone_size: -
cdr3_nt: TGTGCCAGCAGCCTGGTGGGGACAGGGAGTTACGAGCAGTACTTC
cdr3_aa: CASSLVGTGSYEQYF

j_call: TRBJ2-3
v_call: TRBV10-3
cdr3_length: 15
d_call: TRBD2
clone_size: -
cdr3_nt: TGTGCCATCAGTGCACTAGCGGCAGGATCAGATACGCAGTATTTT
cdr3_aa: CAISALAAGSDTQYF

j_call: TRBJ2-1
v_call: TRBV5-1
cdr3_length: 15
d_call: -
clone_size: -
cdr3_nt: TGCGCCAGCAGCTTGCTCGGGAGCGCCTACAATGAGCAGTTCTTC
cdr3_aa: CASSLLGSAYNEQFF